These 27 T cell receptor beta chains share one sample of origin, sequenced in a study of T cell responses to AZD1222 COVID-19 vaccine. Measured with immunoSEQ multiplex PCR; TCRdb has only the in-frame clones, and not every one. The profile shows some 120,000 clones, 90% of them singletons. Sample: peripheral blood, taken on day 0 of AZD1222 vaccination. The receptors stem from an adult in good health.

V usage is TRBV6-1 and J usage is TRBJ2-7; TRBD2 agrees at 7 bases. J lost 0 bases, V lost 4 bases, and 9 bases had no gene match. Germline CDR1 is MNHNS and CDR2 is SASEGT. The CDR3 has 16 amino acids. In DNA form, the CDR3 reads TGTGCCAGCAGTGTTAATAGCGGGTACCTCTCCTACGAGCAGTACTTC. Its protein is CASSVNSGYLSYEQYF.

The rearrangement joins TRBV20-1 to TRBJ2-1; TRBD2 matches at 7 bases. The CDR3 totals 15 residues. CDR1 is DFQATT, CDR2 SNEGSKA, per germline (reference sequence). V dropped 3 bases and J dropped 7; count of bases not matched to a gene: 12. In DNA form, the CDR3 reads TGCAGTGCTAGTAGCCTTACTAGCGTCATAAATGAGCAGTTCTTC. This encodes CSASSLTSVINEQFF.

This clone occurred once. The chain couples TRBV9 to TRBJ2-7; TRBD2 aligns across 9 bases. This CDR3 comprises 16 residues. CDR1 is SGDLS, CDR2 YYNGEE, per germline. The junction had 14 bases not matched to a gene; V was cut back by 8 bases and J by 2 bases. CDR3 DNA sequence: TGTGCCAGACCCCTAGGGGAGCTAGCGGGAACCTACGAGCAGTACTTC. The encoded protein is CARPLGELAGTYEQYF. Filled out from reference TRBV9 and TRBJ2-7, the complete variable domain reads DSGVTQTPKHLITATGQRVTLRCSPRSGDLSVYWYQQSLDQGLQFLIQYYNGEERAKGNILERFSAQQFPDLHSELNLSSLELGDSALYFCARPLGELAGTYEQYFGPGTRLTVT.

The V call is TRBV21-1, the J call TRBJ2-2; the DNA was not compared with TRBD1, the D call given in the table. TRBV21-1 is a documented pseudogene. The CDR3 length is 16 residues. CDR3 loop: CASRVVDTGLTGELFF. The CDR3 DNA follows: TGTGCCAGCAGGGTAGTCGACACAGGCTTGACCGGGGAGCTGTTTTTT.

CDR3 in DNA: TGTGCCAGCAGCCAAGGATCAGGGGGTTGGAATTCACCCCTCCACTTT. It specifies CASSQGSGGWNSPLHF. V gene TRBV3-1 (or the pseudogene TRBV3-2) combines with J gene TRBJ1-6; TRBD1 agrees at 7 bases. Germline assignment: CDR1 LGHDT and CDR2 YNNKEL (reference sequence). CDR3 length: 16 residues. The trim removed 1 base at V and 7 bases at J, leaving 7 bases unmatched.

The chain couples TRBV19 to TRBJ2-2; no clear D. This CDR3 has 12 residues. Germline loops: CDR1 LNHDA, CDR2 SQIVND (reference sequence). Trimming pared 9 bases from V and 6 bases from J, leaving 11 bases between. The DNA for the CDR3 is TGTGCCAGACAGAGTAGGGCCGGGGAGCTGTTTTTT. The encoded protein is CARQSRAGELFF. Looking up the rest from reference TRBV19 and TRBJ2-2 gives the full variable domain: DGGITQSPKYLFRKEGQNVTLSCEQNLNHDAMYWYRQDPGQGLRLIYYSQIVNDFQKGDIAEGYSVSREKKESFPLTVTSAQKNPTAFYLCARQSRAGELFFGEGSRLTVL.

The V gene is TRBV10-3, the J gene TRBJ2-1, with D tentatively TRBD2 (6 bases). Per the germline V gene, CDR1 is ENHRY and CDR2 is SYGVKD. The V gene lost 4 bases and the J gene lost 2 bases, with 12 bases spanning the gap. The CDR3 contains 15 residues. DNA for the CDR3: TGTGCCATCAGTGGTAGCGGAGACCCCTACAATGAGCAGTTCTTC. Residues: CAISGSGDPYNEQFF.

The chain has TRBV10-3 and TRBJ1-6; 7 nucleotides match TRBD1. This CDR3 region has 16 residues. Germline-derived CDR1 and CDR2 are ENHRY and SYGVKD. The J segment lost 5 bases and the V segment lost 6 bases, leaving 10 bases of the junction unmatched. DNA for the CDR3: TGTGCCATCAGCGGGGACAGTAGGAGAAATAATTCACCCCTCCACTTT. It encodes CAISGDSRRNNSPLHF.

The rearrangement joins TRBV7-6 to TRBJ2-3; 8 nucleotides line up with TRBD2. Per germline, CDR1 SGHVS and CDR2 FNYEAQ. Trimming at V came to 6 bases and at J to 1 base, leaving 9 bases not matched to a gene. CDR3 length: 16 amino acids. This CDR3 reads CASSSRGGAGTDTQYF. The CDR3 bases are TGTGCCAGCAGTTCCCGGGGGGGCGCAGGCACAGATACGCAGTATTTT.

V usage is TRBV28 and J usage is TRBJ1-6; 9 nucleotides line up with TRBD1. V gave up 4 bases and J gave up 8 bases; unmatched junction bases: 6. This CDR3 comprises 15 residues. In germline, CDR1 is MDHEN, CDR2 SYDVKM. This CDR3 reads CASSSGQGGYSPLHF. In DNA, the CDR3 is TGTGCCAGCAGTTCGGGACAGGGAGGGTATTCACCCCTCCACTTT.

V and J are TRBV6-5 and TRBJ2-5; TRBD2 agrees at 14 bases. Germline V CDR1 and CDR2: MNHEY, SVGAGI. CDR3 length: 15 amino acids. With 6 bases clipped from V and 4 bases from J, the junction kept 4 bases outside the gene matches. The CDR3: CASSATSGRAETQYF. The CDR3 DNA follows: TGTGCCAGCAGCGCGACTAGCGGGAGGGCAGAGACCCAGTACTTC.

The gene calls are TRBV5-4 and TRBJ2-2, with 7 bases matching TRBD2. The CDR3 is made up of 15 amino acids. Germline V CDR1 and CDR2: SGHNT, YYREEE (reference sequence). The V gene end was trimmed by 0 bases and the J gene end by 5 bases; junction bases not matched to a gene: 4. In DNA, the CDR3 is TGTGCCAGCAGCTTGGAGTTCGGGGGGACCGGGGAGCTGTTTTTT. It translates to CASSLEFGGTGELFF.

CDR3: CASSLNFNQPQHF. The CDR3 bases are TGTGCCAGCAGTTTAAACTTTAATCAGCCCCAGCATTTT. J is TRBJ1-5 and V is TRBV12-3 or TRBV12-4; no firm D call. There are 13 residues in the CDR3. V gave up 2 bases and J gave up 4 bases, with 6 bases separating them.

CDR3 loop: CSAREAGVVTGELFF. The CDR3 DNA reads as TGCAGCGCTAGAGAAGCGGGAGTGGTGACCGGGGAGCTGTTTTTT. The chain is built from TRBV29-1 and TRBJ2-2; 8 nucleotides line up with TRBD2. CDR3 length: 15 amino acids. CDR1 is SQVTM, CDR2 ANQGSEA, per germline. Trimming at V came to 7 bases and at J to 5 bases, leaving 12 bases not matched to a gene.

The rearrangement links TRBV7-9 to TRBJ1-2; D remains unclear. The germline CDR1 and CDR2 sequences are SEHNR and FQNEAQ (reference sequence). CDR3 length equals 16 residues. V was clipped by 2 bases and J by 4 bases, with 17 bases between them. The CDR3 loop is CASSLLEWGMGYGYTF. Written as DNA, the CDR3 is TGTGCCAGCAGCTTATTAGAGTGGGGAATGGGCTATGGCTACACCTTC.

In DNA form, the CDR3 reads TGCGCCAGCAGCGATCCCGGGACAGGGGGCTACGAGCAGTACTTC. Residues: CASSDPGTGGYEQYF. The chain links TRBV5-1 to TRBJ2-7, with 11 bases identical to TRBD1. CDR3 size: 15 residues. Unmatched junction bases numbered 6, after V lost 4 bases and J lost 3 bases. Germline V gene lookup returns CDR1 SGHRS and CDR2 YFSETQ.

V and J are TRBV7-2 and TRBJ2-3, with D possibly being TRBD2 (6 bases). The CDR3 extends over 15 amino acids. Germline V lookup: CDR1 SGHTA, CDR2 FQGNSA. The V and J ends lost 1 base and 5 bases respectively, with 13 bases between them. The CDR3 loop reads CASSLGDLRGDTQYF. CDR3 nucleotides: TGTGCCAGCAGCTTAGGCGACTTGCGGGGAGATACGCAGTATTTT.

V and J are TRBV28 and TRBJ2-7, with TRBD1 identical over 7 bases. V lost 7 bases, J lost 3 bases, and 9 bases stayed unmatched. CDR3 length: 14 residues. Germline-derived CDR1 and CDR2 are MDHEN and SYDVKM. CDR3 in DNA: TGTGCCAGCACCCAGGGGGACCGGAGCTACGAGCAGTACTTC. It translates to CASTQGDRSYEQYF.

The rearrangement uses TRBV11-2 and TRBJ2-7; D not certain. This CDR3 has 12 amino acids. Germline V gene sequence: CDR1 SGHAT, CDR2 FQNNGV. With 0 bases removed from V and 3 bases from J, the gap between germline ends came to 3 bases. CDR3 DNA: TGTGCCAGCAGCTTAGATGTCTACGAGCAGTACTTC. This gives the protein CASSLDVYEQYF.

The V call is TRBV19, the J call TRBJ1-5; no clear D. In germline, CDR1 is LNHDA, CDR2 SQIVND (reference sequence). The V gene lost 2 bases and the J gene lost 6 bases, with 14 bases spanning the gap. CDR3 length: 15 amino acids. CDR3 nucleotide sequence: TGTGCCAGTAGTATATTCCCAGAGACTCTTCAGCCCCAGCATTTT. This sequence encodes CASSIFPETLQPQHF.

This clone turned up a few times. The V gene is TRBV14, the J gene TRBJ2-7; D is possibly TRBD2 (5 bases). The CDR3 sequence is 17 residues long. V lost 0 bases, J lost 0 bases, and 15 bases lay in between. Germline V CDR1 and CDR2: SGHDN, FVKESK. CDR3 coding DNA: TGTGCCAGCAGCCAAGATTTGTCCCCGGGGTTCTCCTACGAGCAGTACTTC. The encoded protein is CASSQDLSPGFSYEQYF.

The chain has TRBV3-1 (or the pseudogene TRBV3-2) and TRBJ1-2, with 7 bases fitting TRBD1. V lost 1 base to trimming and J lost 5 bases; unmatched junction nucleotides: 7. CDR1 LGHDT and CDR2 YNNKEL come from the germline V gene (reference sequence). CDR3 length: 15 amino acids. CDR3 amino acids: CASSQAETGPYGYTF. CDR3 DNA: TGTGCCAGCAGCCAAGCAGAGACAGGGCCATATGGCTACACCTTC.

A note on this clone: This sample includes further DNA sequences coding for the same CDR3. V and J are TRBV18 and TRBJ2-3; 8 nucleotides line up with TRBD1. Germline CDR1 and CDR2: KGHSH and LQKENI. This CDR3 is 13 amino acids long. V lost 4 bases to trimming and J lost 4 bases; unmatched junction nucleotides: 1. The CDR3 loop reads CASSRTGPDTQYF. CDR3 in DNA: TGTGCCAGCTCACGGACAGGGCCAGATACGCAGTATTTT.

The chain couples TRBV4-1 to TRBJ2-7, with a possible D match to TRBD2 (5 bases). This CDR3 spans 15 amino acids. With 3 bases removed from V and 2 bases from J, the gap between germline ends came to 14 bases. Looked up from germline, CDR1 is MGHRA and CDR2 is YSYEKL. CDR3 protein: CASSQNSARTYEQYF. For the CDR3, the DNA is TGCGCCAGCAGCCAGAATAGCGCCAGAACCTACGAGCAGTACTTC.

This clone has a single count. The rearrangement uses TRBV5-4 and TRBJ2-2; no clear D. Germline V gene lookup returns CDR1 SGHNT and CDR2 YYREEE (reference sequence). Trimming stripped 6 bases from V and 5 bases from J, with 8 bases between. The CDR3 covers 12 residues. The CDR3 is CASTPGTGELFF. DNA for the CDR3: TGTGCCAGCACCCCCGGTACCGGGGAGCTGTTTTTT.

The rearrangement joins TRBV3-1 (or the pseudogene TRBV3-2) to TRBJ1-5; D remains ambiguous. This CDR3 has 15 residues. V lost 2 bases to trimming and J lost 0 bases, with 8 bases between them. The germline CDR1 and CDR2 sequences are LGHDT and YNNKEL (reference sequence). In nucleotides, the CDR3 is TGTGCCAGCAGCCAACGGCGAGATAGCAATCAGCCCCAGCATTTT. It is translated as CASSQRRDSNQPQHF.

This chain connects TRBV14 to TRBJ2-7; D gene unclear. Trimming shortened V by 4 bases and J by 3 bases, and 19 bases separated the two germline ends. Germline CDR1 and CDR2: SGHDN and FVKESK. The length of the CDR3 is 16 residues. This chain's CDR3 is CASSPEGYPQVYEQYF. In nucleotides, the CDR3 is TGTGCCAGCAGCCCTGAAGGGTACCCACAAGTCTACGAGCAGTACTTC.